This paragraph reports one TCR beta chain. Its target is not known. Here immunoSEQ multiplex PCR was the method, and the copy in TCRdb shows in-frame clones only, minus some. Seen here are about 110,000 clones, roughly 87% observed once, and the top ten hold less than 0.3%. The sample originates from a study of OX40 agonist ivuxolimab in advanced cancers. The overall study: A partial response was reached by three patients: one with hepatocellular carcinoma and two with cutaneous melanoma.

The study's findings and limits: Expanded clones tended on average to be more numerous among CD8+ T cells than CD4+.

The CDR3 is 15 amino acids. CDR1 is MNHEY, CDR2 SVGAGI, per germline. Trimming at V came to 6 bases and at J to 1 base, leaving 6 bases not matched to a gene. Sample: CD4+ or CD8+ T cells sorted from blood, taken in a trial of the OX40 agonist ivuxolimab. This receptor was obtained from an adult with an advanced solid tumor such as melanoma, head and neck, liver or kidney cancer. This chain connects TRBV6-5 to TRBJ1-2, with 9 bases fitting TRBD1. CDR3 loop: CASRPYRGHNYGYTF. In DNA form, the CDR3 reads TGTGCCAGCAGACCGTACAGGGGGCATAACTATGGCTACACCTTC.